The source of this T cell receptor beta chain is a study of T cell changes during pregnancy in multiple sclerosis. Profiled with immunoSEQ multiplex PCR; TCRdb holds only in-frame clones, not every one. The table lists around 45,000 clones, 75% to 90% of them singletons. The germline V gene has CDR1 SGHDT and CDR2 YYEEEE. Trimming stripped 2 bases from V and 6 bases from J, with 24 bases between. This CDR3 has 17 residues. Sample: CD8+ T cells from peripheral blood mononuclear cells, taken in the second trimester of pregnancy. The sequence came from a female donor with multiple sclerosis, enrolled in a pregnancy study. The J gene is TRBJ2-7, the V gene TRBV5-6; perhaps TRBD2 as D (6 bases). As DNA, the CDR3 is TGTGCCAGCAGCTTTAGGGGCCGTGGGCGGGGCATAGGCGAGCAGTACTTC. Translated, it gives CASSFRGRGRGIGEQYF.